Following are 3 T cell receptor beta chains from one sample sequenced in a study of T cell repertoires and HLA-DP antigens. These receptors have no identified antigens. Sequencing was performed with immunoSEQ multiplex PCR; in TCRdb, only in-frame clones are kept and a portion is missing. The sample records roughly 110,000 clones, 90% to 95% being singletons. Sequencing was done on a sample of CD4+ T cells from PBMCs. Every receptor here comes from a woman aged 18-30 years in good health and CMV-seronegative.

The CDR3 bases are TGTGCCAGCAAGGGGGGCTTGGGTCAGCCCCAGCATTTT. The encoded protein is CASKGGLGQPQHF. J is TRBJ1-5 and V is TRBV2; maybe TRBD1 (6 bases). The V gene's germline CDR1 is SNHLY and CDR2 FYNNEI. Between the trimmed V and J ends, which lost 7 bases and 6 bases, there was a span of 13 bases. The CDR3 has 13 amino acids.

The chain recombines TRBV27 with TRBJ1-1; 9 bases are shared with TRBD1. V trimming: 6 bases; J trimming: 1 base; junction bases outside the gene matches: 9. CDR3 size: 16 residues. The germline gives CDR1 MNHEY, CDR2 SMNVEV (reference sequence). The CDR3 is CASRPYRGLANTEAFF. The CDR3 DNA is TGTGCCAGCAGGCCATACAGGGGGCTGGCGAACACTGAAGCTTTCTTT.

The V call is TRBV28, the J call TRBJ2-1; TRBD1 matches 10 bases. Germline V gene lookup returns CDR1 MDHEN and CDR2 SYDVKM. The CDR3 runs 13 residues. V gave up 5 bases and J gave up 15 bases; unmatched junction bases: 10. CDR3 in amino acids: CASSLTGTGDPFF. The CDR3 DNA sequence: TGTGCCAGCAGTCTGACCGGGACAGGGGATCCGTTCTTC. Looking up the rest from reference TRBV28 and TRBJ2-1 gives the full variable domain: DVKVTQSSRYLVKRTGEKVFLECVQDMDHENMFWYRQDPGLGLRLIYFSYDVKMKEKGDIPEGYSVSREKKERFSLILESASTNQTSMYLCASSLTGTGDPFFGPGTRLTVL.